A single sample is the source of the 10 T cell receptor beta chains below, sequenced in a study of T cells in Graves' hyperthyroidism and ophthalmopathy. The source material, RNA transcripts, was used to amplify TCR beta CDR3 regions. First-round RT-PCR targeting the TCR CDR3 was performed with the HTBI primer set. Via MiXCR, TCRdb re-called the multiplex PCR reads, giving one row per CDR3 protein. The sample has 450,000 to 700,000 distinct CDR3 sequences, about 45% seen once. Specimen: peripheral blood or thyroid tissue (not recorded which). These receptors came from a woman between 18 and 29 years old with Graves' hyperthyroidism.

This clonotype showed up many times. This chain links TRBV7-2 with TRBJ1-1; D unresolved. V was clipped by 2 bases and J by 1 base, with 11 bases between them. The CDR3 contains 15 residues. The germline V gene has CDR1 SGHTA and CDR2 FQGNSA. The CDR3, as DNA: TGTGCCAGCAGCTTATTCCCCAAATCGAACACTGAAGCTTTCTTT. Translating gives CASSLFPKSNTEAFF.

This clonotype turned up a few times. The V and J genes are TRBV25-1 and TRBJ1-1, with D maybe TRBD1 (6 bases). This CDR3 contains 11 residues. CDR1 is MGHDK, CDR2 SYGVNS, per germline. The CDR3 DNA reads TGTACCAACAGGGAGGGTACTGAAGCTTTCTTT. This codes for CTNREGTEAFF.

This clonotype was seen many times. The chain joins TRBV12-3 or TRBV12-4 to TRBJ1-1; tentatively, D is TRBD1 (6 bases). V was trimmed by 5 bases and J by 4 bases, leaving 14 bases between them. The CDR3 length is 14 residues. Written as DNA, the CDR3 is TGTGCCAGCAGTACACAGGGCTTCGGCACTGAAGCTTTCTTT. Translation: CASSTQGFGTEAFF.

Ten or more counts support this clonotype. V and J are TRBV6-1 and TRBJ1-5, with a possible D match to TRBD1 (5 bases). V was shortened by 5 bases and J by 4 bases, with 12 bases between the two germline ends. The CDR3 is made up of 14 amino acids. Germline CDR1 and CDR2: MNHNS and SASEGT. The CDR3 is CASSSPQGNQPQHF. The DNA of the CDR3 is TGTGCCAGCAGTTCCCCCCAGGGAAATCAGCCCCAGCATTTT.

This clonotype was observed many times. This rearrangement joins TRBV20-1 to TRBJ2-2, with 10 nucleotides matching TRBD2. This CDR3 has 15 residues. V was clipped by 3 bases and J by 0 bases; unmatched bases: 1. Germline values: CDR1 DFQATT, CDR2 SNEGSKA (reference sequence). The CDR3 DNA sequence: TGCAGTGCTAGCGGACTAGCGGCGAACACCGGGGAGCTGTTTTTT. It codes for CSASGLAANTGELFF.

The chain carries TRBV14 and TRBJ2-7; D may match TRBD1 or TRBD2 (5 bases each). From germline, CDR1 is SGHDN and CDR2 FVKESK. The CDR3 is 20 residues long. V was clipped by 0 bases and J by 1 base, with 25 bases between them. This CDR3 is CASSQDRGTRGRSSSYEQYF. The CDR3 nucleotides are TGTGCCAGCAGCCAAGATAGGGGAACCCGGGGACGGTCCTCATCCTACGAGCAGTACTTC.

This clonotype was observed many times. The genes are TRBV9 and TRBJ1-1, with 8 bases identical to TRBD1. The CDR3 spans 15 residues. Germline V lookup: CDR1 SGDLS, CDR2 YYNGEE. The ends lost 4 bases at V and 0 bases at J; junction bases unmatched: 5. The CDR3 DNA follows: TGTGCCAGCAGCATCGGACAGGGACTGAACACTGAAGCTTTCTTT. Its translation: CASSIGQGLNTEAFF.

The CDR3 protein is CASRLAGGVGSPLHF. The CDR3 DNA is TGTGCCTCGAGACTAGCGGGGGGAGTAGGGTCACCCCTCCACTTT. The genes are TRBV7-9 and TRBJ1-6; maybe TRBD1 (5 bases). V was shortened by 11 bases and J by 10 bases, with 24 bases between the two germline ends. Germline assignment: CDR1 SEHNR and CDR2 FQNEAQ (reference sequence). The CDR3 is made up of 15 amino acids. The full variable domain, in which reference TRBV7-9 and TRBJ1-6 provide the parts outside the CDR3, is DTGVSQNPRHKITKRGQNVTFRCDPISEHNRLYWYRQTLGQGPEFLTYFQNEAQLEKSRLLSDRFSAERPKGSFSTLEIQRTEQGDSAMYLCASRLAGGVGSPLHFGNGTRLTVT.

This clonotype was counted between two and nine times. The chain employs TRBV10-3 and TRBJ2-1; 7 bases are a match to TRBD1. This CDR3 region has 15 residues. V trimming: 5 bases; J trimming: 0 bases; junction bases outside the gene matches: 4. Germline V CDR1 and CDR2: ENHRY, SYGVKD. The CDR3 sequence: CAISRTGDSYNEQFF. CDR3 in DNA: TGTGCCATCAGTCGGACAGGCGACTCCTACAATGAGCAGTTCTTC.

In this sample, this clonotype turned up a few times. The chain has TRBV7-2 and TRBJ2-5; TRBD2 might be the D (6 bases). The CDR3 is 17 amino acids. V lost 1 base and J 2 bases, leaving 17 bases between the germline ends. The germline gives CDR1 SGHTA, CDR2 FQGNSA. DNA for the CDR3: TGTGCCAGCAGCTTAGATCCCAGCGGACTACTACAAGAGACCCAGTACTTC. This gives the protein CASSLDPSGLLQETQYF.